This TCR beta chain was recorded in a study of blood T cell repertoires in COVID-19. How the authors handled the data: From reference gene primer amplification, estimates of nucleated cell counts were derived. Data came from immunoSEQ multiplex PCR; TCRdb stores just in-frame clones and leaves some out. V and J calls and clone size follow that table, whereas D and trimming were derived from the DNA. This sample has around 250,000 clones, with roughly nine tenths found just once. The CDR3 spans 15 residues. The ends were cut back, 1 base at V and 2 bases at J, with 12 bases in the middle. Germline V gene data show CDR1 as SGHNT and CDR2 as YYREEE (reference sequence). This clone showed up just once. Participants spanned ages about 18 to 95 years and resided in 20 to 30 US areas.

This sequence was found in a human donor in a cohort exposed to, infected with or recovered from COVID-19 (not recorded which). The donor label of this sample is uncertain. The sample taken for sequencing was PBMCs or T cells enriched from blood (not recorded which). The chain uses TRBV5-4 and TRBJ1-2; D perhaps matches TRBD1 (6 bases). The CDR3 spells CASSLTGPGNYGYTF. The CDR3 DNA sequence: TGTGCCAGCAGCTTGACAGGGCCTGGGAACTATGGCTACACCTTC.